The sequence of this T cell receptor (beta chain) was determined in a study of early T cells in non-severe SARS-CoV-2 infection. This clonotype was counted ten times or more. Germline V lookup: CDR1 MNHNS, CDR2 SASEGT. This CDR3 is 15 amino acids long. Trimming removed 3 bases from V and 3 bases from J, with 15 bases in between. Unique molecular identifiers (one per individual cDNA molecule) were attached. TCRdb ran MiXCR on the 5' RACE reads and lists one entry per CDR3 protein. The sample consists of roughly 34,000 distinct CDR3 sequences, roughly 4% of them appearing once. The sample consisted of whole blood. The clonotype was recovered from an adult who was a healthcare worker with PCR-confirmed SARS-CoV-2 infection or an uninfected control (not recorded which). This chain joins TRBV6-1 and TRBJ2-7, with a weak D call TRBD1 (6 bases). The CDR3 region is CASSEVLLGGYEQYF. The CDR3 bases are TGTGCCAGCAGTGAGGTTTTACTAGGGGGCTACGAGCAGTACTTC.